Detailed here is one T cell receptor beta chain. Antigen specificity is unknown. There are 15 residues in the CDR3. The V gene end was trimmed by 3 bases and the J gene end by 7 bases; junction bases not matched to a gene: 9. Looked up from germline, CDR1 is SGDLS and CDR2 is YYNGEE. PCR was performed using 60 Vbeta and 13 Jbeta primers. Original processing methods: There were around 78 million unique TCR beta chains by a later count, and some 12 million of them were shared. Sequenced by immunoSEQ multiplex PCR; TCRdb stores in-frame clones only, minus some. Clone size and the V and J calls come from that table; the DNA yielded D and trimming. The sample consists of some 190,000 clones, 77% of them appearing once. This entry is derived from a study of cytomegalovirus exposure and HLA in healthy donors. The study, taken as a whole, reports: Later analysis associated a missense DCLRE1C variant with TCR beta V- and J-gene trimming. Reports indicate that TCR beta sequences accurately predicted the HLA-A and HLA-B alleles of most subjects.

The sample comprised PBMCs. The source is a woman under 40 in good health and CMV-seropositive. The rearrangement links TRBV9 to TRBJ1-2; 10 nucleotides match TRBD1. CDR3 in DNA: TGTGCCAGCAGCGCCCGACAGGGGGCGCAGGGTGGCTACACCTTC. This codes for CASSARQGAQGGYTF.